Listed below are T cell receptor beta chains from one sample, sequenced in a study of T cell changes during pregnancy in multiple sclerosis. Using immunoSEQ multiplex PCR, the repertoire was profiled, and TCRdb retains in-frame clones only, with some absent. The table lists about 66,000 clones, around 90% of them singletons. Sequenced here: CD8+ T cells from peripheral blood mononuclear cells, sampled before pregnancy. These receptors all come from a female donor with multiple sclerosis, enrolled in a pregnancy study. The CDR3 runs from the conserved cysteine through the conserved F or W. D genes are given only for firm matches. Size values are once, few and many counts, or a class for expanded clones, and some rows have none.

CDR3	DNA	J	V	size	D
CASSGPGEEEKLFF	TGTGCCAGCAGCGGCCCCGGAGAGGAAGAAAAACTGTTTTTT	TRBJ1-4	TRBV7-9	once	-
CASSEVGEDTQYF	TGTGCCAGCAGTGAAGTAGGGGAAGATACGCAGTATTTT	TRBJ2-3	TRBV2	-	-
CASSLRGQSPEAFF	TGTGCCAGCAGCCTCAGGGGGCAAAGCCCTGAAGCTTTCTTT	TRBJ1-1	TRBV6-1	-	TRBD1
CASSQGIGTEEEFF	TGTGCCAGCAGCCAAGGGATCGGAACCGAGGAGGAGTTCTTC	TRBJ2-1	TRBV4-2	-	-
CASSQDAGGAYEQYF	TGCGCCAGCAGCCAAGATGCGGGGGGGGCCTACGAGCAGTACTTC	TRBJ2-7	TRBV4-1	-	TRBD2
CASSQAGGPWAFF	TGCGCCAGCAGCCAAGCAGGGGGCCCGTGGGCTTTCTTT	TRBJ1-1	TRBV4-1	-	TRBD1
CASSLGQAENSPLHF	TGTGCCAGCAGCTTAGGTCAGGCCGAAAATTCACCCCTCCACTTT	TRBJ1-6	TRBV13	-	-
CASSLATKEEKLFF	TGTGCCAGCAGTTTGGCAACAAAGGAGGAAAAACTGTTTTTT	TRBJ1-4	TRBV27	-	-
CASSLGTTTADTQYF	TGTGCCAGCAGCTTAGGGACAACCACTGCAGATACGCAGTATTTT	TRBJ2-3	TRBV7-3	once	-
CASSLEYDIWDTQYF	TGTGCCAGCAGCTTAGAGTACGACATTTGGGATACGCAGTATTTT	TRBJ2-3	TRBV7-9	-	-
CASSFGGGGYGYTF	TGTGCCAGCAGCTTCGGGGGCGGGGGATATGGCTACACCTTC	TRBJ1-2	TRBV11-2	-	-
CASSMTGTDNSPLHF	TGTGCCAGTAGTATGACCGGGACAGATAATTCACCCCTCCACTTT	TRBJ1-6	TRBV19	-	TRBD1
CASSLRQGPDTQYF	TGTGCCAGCTCACTACGACAGGGCCCAGATACGCAGTATTTT	TRBJ2-3	TRBV18	-	TRBD1
CAWSLELAGGPYNEQFF	TGTGCCTGGAGTTTGGAACTAGCGGGGGGGCCCTACAATGAGCAGTTCTTC	TRBJ2-1	TRBV30	-	TRBD2
CASGQGFGYGYTF	TGTGCCAGTGGACAGGGGTTTGGCTATGGCTACACCTTC	TRBJ1-2	TRBV13	-	TRBD1
CASSLERGQVDGYTF	TGTGCCAGCAGCCTAGAGAGGGGACAGGTTGATGGCTACACCTTC	TRBJ1-2	TRBV7-8	-	TRBD1
CASSPVAGGPNEQFF	TGTGCCAGCAGCCCGGTAGCGGGGGGCCCCAATGAGCAGTTCTTC	TRBJ2-1	TRBV7-6	-	TRBD2
CASSVESTGVTNSPLHF	TGTGCCAGCAGCGTAGAGTCAACAGGAGTAACTAATTCACCCCTCCACTTT	TRBJ1-6	TRBV9	-	-
CASSLFGQGSRGYTF	TGCGCCAGCAGCTTGTTCGGACAGGGCTCGCGGGGCTACACCTTC	TRBJ1-2	TRBV5-1	-	TRBD1
CASSYSSGTNQPQHF	TGTGCCAGCAGTTACTCATCCGGGACAAATCAGCCCCAGCATTTT	TRBJ1-5	TRBV6-6	-	-
CASRGGAGGNTDTQYF	TGCGCCAGCAGGGGAGGGGCGGGCGGGAACACAGATACGCAGTATTTT	TRBJ2-3	TRBV4-1	-	TRBD2
CASSFGRDFTEAFF	TGTGCCAGCAGCTTTGGCAGGGACTTCACTGAAGCTTTCTTT	TRBJ1-1	TRBV5-6	few	-
CASSLGDLVQASNYGYTF	TGTGCCAGCAGCTTAGGGGATCTCGTACAGGCTAGTAACTATGGCTACACCTTC	TRBJ1-2	TRBV13	-	-
CASSQVAGGKSGNIQYF	TGCGCCAGCAGCCAGGTAGCGGGGGGAAAGAGTGGAAACATTCAGTACTTC	TRBJ2-4	TRBV4-1	-	TRBD2
CASSYSAGQLTEAFF	TGTGCCAGCAGTTACAGCGCGGGACAGCTCACTGAAGCTTTCTTT	TRBJ1-1	TRBV6-5	-	TRBD1
CASSDPDYSAYNEQFF	TGTGCCAGCAGCGATCCAGACTATTCCGCCTACAATGAGCAGTTCTTC	TRBJ2-1	TRBV2	-	-
CAISESMGAGELFF	TGTGCCATCAGTGAGTCCATGGGCGCCGGGGAGCTGTTTTTT	TRBJ2-2	TRBV10-3	-	-
CASRGGTGYEEQYF	TGCGCCAGCAGAGGGGGGACAGGGTACGAAGAGCAGTACTTC	TRBJ2-7	TRBV5-1	-	TRBD1
CASMGANLHF	TGTGCCAGCATGGGGGCAAACCTCCACTTT	TRBJ1-6	TRBV27	-	-
CASSQDRAYGYTF	TGTGCCAGCAGCCAAGACAGGGCTTATGGCTACACCTTC	TRBJ1-2	TRBV13	-	TRBD1
CASSARRGRAGELFF	TGCGCCAGCAGTGCCAGGCGGGGGAGGGCCGGGGAGCTGTTTTTT	TRBJ2-2	TRBV10-1	-	TRBD2